This T cell receptor beta chain originates from a study of technical replicates of blood from a few donors. The CDR3 covers 17 residues. Germline lookup yields CDR1 SGDLS and CDR2 YYNGEE. Trimming cost V 3 bases and J 2 bases; bases outside gene matches: 8. The data were produced by immunoSEQ multiplex PCR, yet TCRdb's version contains in-frame clones alone and is incomplete. The sample lists about 83,000 clones; 90% to 95% were seen once. The sequenced material came from T cells isolated from PBMCs. This clonotype was sampled from a human donor in good health. The genes are TRBV9 and TRBJ2-5, with 12 nucleotides matching TRBD2. CDR3 nucleotides: TGTGCCAGCAGCGAAAAACCACTAGCGGGAGGACAAGAGACCCAGTACTTC. This encodes CASSEKPLAGGQETQYF.